The T cell receptor (beta chain) under discussion was sequenced for a study of blood T cell repertoires in COVID-19 (dated by TCRdb to 2020 to 2021). Regarding the research as a whole: The collaborator samples originated in the United States, Italy and Spain and spanned the acute and convalescent phases of COVID-19. The prospective study material was composed of cDNA or gDNA derived from T cells, B-cell-depleted T cells, or PBMCs. Deeply sampled blood TCRbeta repertoires from subjects exposed to, actively infected with, or recovered from COVID-19 were included in the dataset. The repertoires were released in a freely available public database intended as a resource for research on the immune response to SARS-CoV-2. The samples were drawn from two sources: the first 160 participants of the ongoing ImmuneRACE study, and fewer than 1,500 subjects contributed by 6 global collaborators. A de-identified subject ID, COVID-19 status, age in years and sex were almost always included in the sample metadata. Where available, HLA class I and class II types were taken from metadata supplied by the sample provider and were not determined by assay-based typing.

TCRbeta CDR3 regions were amplified from genomic DNA by means of the immunoSEQ Assay, a bias-controlled multiplex PCR. The authors processed their data as follows. Nucleated cell counts per sample were estimated from amplification of reference gene primers within the assay. Sequence reads were collapsed and filtered to measure the absolute abundance of every unique TCRbeta CDR3 rearrangement. For each sample, productive Simpson clonality was calculated as the square root of Simpson's diversity index across productive rearrangements. Here the immuneACCESS table is served through TCRdb, limited to in-frame sequences with V and J called. Missing clones are a known gap in these copies; in checked studies unresolved V genes cover under half, and the rest lacks a known reason. The V and J calls and the clone size are those of that table, but D and trimming were determined from the DNA. In this sample the table shows about 120,000 clones, roughly 75% of which occur a single time. The top ten hold around 15% of the sample.

Worth noting for this clone: What antigen it recognizes has not been identified. No qualities accompany the bases; no much larger clone lies one base away.

The investigation overall reported the following: How much clinical and demographic metadata was included differed by source and by participant, and the metadata was provided uncurated.

Reading from cysteine to phenylalanine, the CDR3 counts 15 amino acids. Only the CDR3 DNA is retained, 45 bases long and in frame from the first base. CDR1 and CDR2, looked up from the germline V gene, are SQVTM and ANQGSEA. Unmatched junction bases come to 7, with V trimmed by 0 bases and J by 7 bases. The collaborating institutions used their own protocols to collect whole blood in K2EDTA tubes. For TCRbeta analysis, collaborators shipped samples in one of three forms: frozen whole blood, isolated PBMCs, or DNA extracted from either of those sample types. The rearrangement joined TRBV29-1 to TRBJ2-2; 8 central bases correspond to TRBD1. This clonotype originated in a man in his sixties with active or convalescent COVID-19. Sequencing was carried out using peripheral blood. The CDR3 region: CSVEDSRGRIGELFF. The DNA sequence is given as TGCAGCGTTGAAGATTCCAGGGGGCGAATCGGGGAGCTGTTTTTT.